A single sample gave rise to the 18 T cell receptor beta chains below, sequenced in a study of T-cell reconstitution after alpha-beta-depleted transplantation in children. Unique molecular identifiers featured in how the TCRbeta library was prepared. TCRdb re-called the PCR reads through MiXCR, storing one row per CDR3 protein. Among approximately 400,000 distinct CDR3 sequences listed, about 11% were seen once. Sequencing was performed on PBMCs from the stem cell graft donor, taken from the stem cell graft. The origin of the receptors is a human donor who donated a stem cell graft to a child with acute myeloid leukemia.

This clonotype was seen ten or more times. CDR3 residues: CASSLAGTVTDTQYF. CDR3 DNA sequence: TGTGCCAGCAGTTTGGCCGGGACAGTAACAGATACGCAGTATTTT. This chain uses TRBV12-3 or TRBV12-4 with TRBJ2-3; 7 bases agree with TRBD1. This CDR3 is built from 15 residues. Trimming cost V 3 bases and J 3 bases; bases outside gene matches: 6.

The chain joins TRBV7-8 to TRBJ2-7, with 13 bases aligning to TRBD2. The V gene's germline CDR1 is SGHVS and CDR2 FQNEAQ. CDR3 length equals 17 residues. V gave up 5 bases and J gave up 3 bases; unmatched junction bases: 10. The CDR3 region has the DNA TGTGCCAGCAGCAACCAGACTAGCGGGGGGCCCGACTACGAGCAGTACGTC. Its protein is CASSNQTSGGPDYEQYV.

This clonotype was seen a handful of times. This chain connects TRBV20-1 to TRBJ2-5, with D uncertain. V lost 0 bases to trimming and J lost 4 bases, with 9 bases between them. CDR1 is DFQATT, CDR2 SNEGSKA, per germline (reference sequence). This CDR3 has 13 amino acids. The CDR3 bases are TGCAGTGCTAGAGACGTCGTGGGAGAGACCCAGTACTTC. As protein: CSARDVVGETQYF.

This clonotype was observed many times. J is TRBJ2-2 and V is TRBV12-3 or TRBV12-4; D is unresolved. The CDR3 is 14 residues long. Trimming stripped 6 bases from V and 4 bases from J, with 12 bases between. In DNA, the CDR3 is TGTGCCAGCAGCCCTCCTTGGGGCACCGGGGAGCTGTTTTTT. It translates to CASSPPWGTGELFF.

There are many counts of this clonotype. The chain has TRBV6-5 and TRBJ2-3, with D hard to call. The V end lost 0 bases, the J end lost 5 bases, and 3 bases lay between the germline ends. CDR1 and CDR2 (germline): MNHEY, SVGAGI. CDR3 size: 12 residues. The CDR3 loop reads CASSYSGDTQYF. CDR3 sequence (DNA): TGTGCCAGCAGTTACTCGGGAGATACGCAGTATTTT.

This chain links TRBV10-3 with TRBJ1-1; D gene unclear. V lost 10 bases and J 1 base, leaving 13 bases between the germline ends. CDR1 is ENHRY and CDR2 is SYGVKD in the germline V gene. The CDR3 length is 13 residues. This CDR3 is CATLEYTNTEAFF. CDR3 DNA: TGTGCCACCCTAGAATACACGAACACTGAAGCTTTCTTT.

This clonotype was observed many times. The V call is TRBV12-3 or TRBV12-4, the J call TRBJ1-1, with D uncertain. The CDR3 is made up of 14 amino acids. Trimming left V 2 bases short and J 1 base short, with 8 bases between. This CDR3 is CASSLRVPNTEAFF. The CDR3 DNA reads as TGTGCCAGCAGTTTAAGGGTTCCGAACACTGAAGCTTTCTTT.

This clonotype was observed a handful of times. The gene calls are TRBV5-1 and TRBJ2-5; D is possibly TRBD2 (6 bases). Germline assignment: CDR1 SGHRS and CDR2 YFSETQ. This CDR3 contains 16 residues. Trimming took 5 bases from V and 5 from J, leaving 22 bases between them. As DNA, the CDR3 is TGCGCCAGCAGTGTTGGAGGGAGGATCGATTCGGAGACCCAGTACTTC. This encodes CASSVGGRIDSETQYF.

DNA of the CDR3: TGTGCCAGCAGTTTCCGACTAGCGGGGGTGGGAGATACGCAGTATTTT. Residues: CASSFRLAGVGDTQYF. The chain carries TRBV6-5 and TRBJ2-3; 12 nucleotides agree with TRBD2. CDR3 length: 16 amino acids. CDR1 and CDR2 (germline): MNHEY, SVGAGI. With 4 bases clipped from V and 5 bases from J, the junction kept 7 bases outside the gene matches.

The rearrangement links TRBV18 to TRBJ2-2; a weak D match, TRBD2 (5 bases). V was cut by 0 bases and J by 3 bases, with 11 bases left in between. The CDR3 runs to 16 residues. CDR1 and CDR2 (germline): KGHSH, LQKENI. The CDR3 nucleotides are TGTGCCAGCTCACCACCCCATCTGGGAGACACCGGGGAGCTGTTTTTT. Its translation is CASSPPHLGDTGELFF.

This clonotype was observed at least ten times. The chain couples TRBV5-1 to TRBJ2-2; D is unresolved. CDR1 SGHRS and CDR2 YFSETQ come from the germline V gene. V lost 0 bases to trimming and J lost 5 bases, with 11 bases between them. CDR3 length: 15 residues. The CDR3 DNA sequence: TGCGCCAGCAGCTTGGCTGCATTGAAGACCGGGGAGCTGTTTTTT. Amino acid sequence: CASSLAALKTGELFF.

The gene calls are TRBV14 and TRBJ1-1; 9 nucleotides agree with TRBD1. The V gene's germline CDR1 is SGHDN and CDR2 FVKESK. CDR3 length equals 16 residues. Trimming at V came to 3 bases and at J to 5 bases, leaving 10 bases not matched to a gene. CDR3 in DNA: TGTGCCAGCAGCCACAGTCCCGGGACAGGGACGACTGAAGCTTTCTTT. This codes for CASSHSPGTGTTEAFF.

The V call is TRBV12-5, the J call TRBJ2-3; a weak D match, TRBD1 (6 bases). The CDR3 covers 12 residues. Germline CDR1 reads LGHNT; CDR2 reads FRNRAP. V was cut by 6 bases and J by 5 bases, with 9 bases left in between. CDR3 bases: TGTGCTAGTGGGGTACAGGGAGATACGCAGTATTTT. Amino acids: CASGVQGDTQYF.

This clonotype was counted only a few times. The chain has TRBV15 and TRBJ2-7; D gene ambiguous. CDR1 is LNHNV and CDR2 is YYDKDF in the germline V gene (reference sequence). V lost 1 base and J 6 bases, leaving 10 bases between the germline ends. The CDR3 runs 13 residues. This chain's CDR3 is CATSRGESREQYV. The CDR3 DNA follows: TGTGCCACCAGCAGAGGGGAAAGCCGCGAGCAGTACGTC.

The chain has TRBV4-1 and TRBJ1-1; D not certain. The CDR3 loop spans 14 amino acids. Germline-derived CDR1 and CDR2 are MGHRA and YSYEKL. Trimming removed 8 bases at V and 7 bases at J, with 20 bases between. CDR3 loop: CASGPSRQVDEAFF. The CDR3 DNA reads as TGCGCCAGCGGCCCCAGTAGGCAGGTCGATGAAGCTTTCTTT.

This chain uses TRBV20-1 with TRBJ2-7; perhaps TRBD2 as D (6 bases). CDR1 is DFQATT, CDR2 SNEGSKA, per germline (reference sequence). The ends were cut back, 6 bases at V and 4 bases at J, with 16 bases in the middle. This CDR3 region has 13 residues. The DNA of the CDR3 is TGCAGTGCCCGTCGGGAGTCCGCTTACGAGCAGTACTTC. Its protein is CSARRESAYEQYF.

This clonotype was counted at least ten times. The rearrangement uses TRBV6-1 and TRBJ2-2, with 7 bases matching TRBD1. The CDR3 is made up of 13 amino acids. Looked up from germline, CDR1 is MNHNS and CDR2 is SASEGT. The V and J ends lost 4 bases and 5 bases, in that order; junction bases with no gene match: 1. The CDR3 DNA follows: TGTGCCAGCAGTGGACAGGGAACCGGGGAGCTGTTTTTT. It is translated as CASSGQGTGELFF.

This chain connects TRBV4-1 to TRBJ2-5; the D is unclear. The CDR3 totals 15 residues. V lost 0 bases and J 4 bases, leaving 12 bases between the germline ends. The germline V gene has CDR1 MGHRA and CDR2 YSYEKL. In nucleotides, the CDR3 is TGCGCCAGCAGCCAAGAGGGCTGGGGAACAGAGACCCAGTACTTC. Protein product: CASSQEGWGTETQYF.